These 5 T cell receptor beta chains were all obtained from the same sample, sequenced in a study of identical twins. TCRdb re-called the 5' RACE reads through MiXCR, storing one row per CDR3 protein. The sample records 200,000 to 250,000 distinct CDR3 sequences, under 12% being singletons. Sequenced input: memory T cells sorted from blood. The receptors originated from a man aged 50-60 years in good health.

This clonotype appeared many times. The chain combines TRBV10-3 with TRBJ2-1, with D possibly matching TRBD2 (7 bases). The CDR3 loop spans 14 amino acids. Trimming took off 6 bases at V and 5 bases at J, with 14 bases between the two ends. Germline CDR1 ENHRY, CDR2 SYGVKD. CDR3 residues: CAISERGGNNEQFF. The CDR3, as DNA: TGTGCCATCAGCGAGAGGGGGGGAAACAATGAGCAGTTCTTC.

This clonotype has just a few counts. The genes are TRBV15 and TRBJ1-3; 9 nucleotides align to TRBD1. Looked up from germline, CDR1 is LNHNV and CDR2 is YYDKDF (reference sequence). V dropped 2 bases and J dropped 0; count of bases not matched to a gene: 14. CDR3 size: 20 residues. This CDR3 is CATSRSRGDRVLFSGNTIYF. Here the CDR3 DNA reads TGTGCCACCAGCAGATCAAGAGGGGACAGGGTTCTTTTCTCTGGAAACACCATATATTTT.

This clonotype came up many times. This chain connects TRBV5-4 to TRBJ1-3, with no clear D. V was pared by 0 bases and J by 4 bases, with 11 bases between. Germline loops: CDR1 SGHNT, CDR2 YYREEE (reference sequence). The CDR3 runs to 15 residues. The CDR3 sequence: CASSLGGGSGNTIYF. CDR3 nucleotide sequence: TGTGCCAGCAGCTTGGGAGGAGGGTCGGGAAACACCATATATTTT.

This clonotype was found many times. The CDR3 spells CSAGDRTTAGYTF. The DNA of the CDR3 is TGCAGCGCTGGGGACAGAACAACAGCGGGCTACACCTTC. The genes are TRBV29-1 and TRBJ1-2, with 7 bases identical to TRBD1. CDR3 length: 13 amino acids. V lost 7 bases, J lost 8 bases, and 13 bases stayed unmatched. From germline, CDR1 is SQVTM and CDR2 ANQGSEA.

The table lists this clonotype with many counts. The rearrangement joins TRBV7-9 to TRBJ1-3, with D perhaps TRBD1 (6 bases). The CDR3 covers 14 residues. The germline V gene has CDR1 SEHNR and CDR2 FQNEAQ (reference sequence). With 5 bases removed from V and 4 bases from J, the gap between germline ends came to 12 bases. CDR3 DNA sequence: TGTGCCAGCAGCCCGGAGACAGGAGGAAACACCATATATTTT. Translation: CASSPETGGNTIYF.